A selection of T cell receptor beta chains follows, all from one sample in a study of blood T cell repertoires in COVID-19. Libraries were prepared by immunoSEQ multiplex PCR; TCRdb keeps only in-frame clonotypes and omits some of them. The table lists hundreds of thousands of clones, 75% to 90% of them singletons, with more than 0.8% in the top ten. The sample consisted of PBMCs or T cells enriched from blood (not recorded which). These receptor sequences come from a man between 18 and 35 years old who had recovered from COVID-19. Each CDR3 is given with its conserved first and last residue. A D gene is named only where the DNA matches it firmly. Clone size is stated in some rows and not others, as once, few, many or a class when expanded.

TRBJ2-5	-	TRBV18	-	CASSPQEASQETQYF	TGTGCCAGCTCACCACAGGAGGCCTCGCAAGAGACCCAGTACTTC
TRBJ2-7	-	TRBV19	-	CASPPGNTYEQYF	TGTGCCAGTCCCCCCGGGAACACCTACGAGCAGTACTTC
TRBJ1-1	-	TRBV2	-	CASSERRSGARPTEAFF	TGTGCCAGCAGTGAGCGTCGTAGCGGGGCGCGCCCCACTGAAGCTTTCTTT
TRBJ1-5	-	TRBV6-7	-	CASSAQGYQPQHF	TGTGCCAGCAGTGCCCAGGGGTATCAGCCCCAGCATTTT
TRBJ2-2	-	TRBV7-9	once	CASSLFGGTGELFF	TGTGCCAGCAGCTTATTCGGCGGGACCGGGGAGCTGTTTTTT
TRBJ1-1	-	TRBV6-5	once	CASSYSDTLNTEAFF	TGTGCCAGCAGTTACTCGGACACCCTGAACACTGAAGCTTTCTTT
TRBJ1-2	TRBD1	TRBV2	-	CASSEQGANYGYTF	TGTGCCAGCAGTGAGCAGGGGGCGAACTATGGCTACACCTTC
TRBJ2-2	-	TRBV3-1/TRBV3-2	-	CASSRNRATGELFF	TGTGCCAGCAGCCGGAACAGGGCCACCGGGGAGCTGTTTTTT
TRBJ1-5	TRBD1	TRBV12-5	once	CASGLDRGWGNQPQHF	TGTGCTAGTGGCCTGGACAGGGGATGGGGTAATCAGCCCCAGCATTTT
TRBJ2-5	-	TRBV27	few	CASISRGETQYF	TGTGCCAGCATATCGAGGGGGGAGACCCAGTACTTC
TRBJ2-5	TRBD2	TRBV13	once	CASSLSGGAQETQYF	TGTGCCAGCAGCTTATCCGGGGGGGCTCAAGAGACCCAGTACTTC
TRBJ2-5	TRBD2	TRBV9	-	CASSVGAGGGPETQYF	TGTGCCAGCAGCGTAGGGGCGGGGGGCGGTCCAGAGACCCAGTACTTC
TRBJ1-2	-	TRBV3-1/TRBV3-2	few	CASSPNRADGYTF	TGTGCCAGCAGCCCAAACAGGGCCGATGGCTACACCTTC
TRBJ2-1	-	TRBV5-6	-	CASSFLANEQFF	TGTGCCAGCAGCTTCTTAGCGAATGAGCAGTTCTTC
TRBJ2-5	-	TRBV5-1	-	CASSLAVGPQETQYF	TGCGCCAGCAGCTTGGCCGTTGGCCCTCAAGAGACCCAGTACTTC
TRBJ1-1	TRBD1	TRBV10-2	-	CASSVLQGARTEAFF	TGCGCCAGCAGTGTACTACAGGGGGCGAGAACTGAAGCTTTCTTT
TRBJ2-7	-	TRBV10-3	-	CAISQLDSSYEQYF	TGTGCCATCAGTCAACTTGACAGCTCCTACGAGCAGTACTTC
TRBJ2-1	-	TRBV7-3	-	CASSLDYNYNEQFF	TGTGCCAGCAGCTTGGACTATAACTACAATGAGCAGTTCTTC
TRBJ1-6	-	TRBV15	-	CATSRDQPGKGVTPLHF	TGTGCCACCAGCAGAGATCAACCCGGGAAGGGAGTGACACCCCTCCACTTT
TRBJ1-2	-	TRBV4-3	-	CASSQDPTGRGGYTF	TGCGCCAGCAGCCAAGATCCCACAGGGAGAGGTGGCTACACCTTC
TRBJ1-6	-	TRBV7-9	-	CASSAGGPNNSPLHF	TGTGCCAGCAGCGCCGGGGGACCAAATAATTCACCCCTCCACTTT
TRBJ2-3	-	TRBV12-5	-	CASGLVATDTQYF	TGTGCTAGTGGTTTGGTAGCCACAGATACGCAGTATTTT
TRBJ2-7	TRBD1	TRBV6-2/TRBV6-3	-	CASSYGTGGSEQYF	TGTGCCAGCAGTTACGGGACAGGGGGGTCCGAGCAGTACTTC
TRBJ2-3	TRBD2	TRBV3-1/TRBV3-2	-	CASSQAGGHADTQYF	TGTGCCAGCAGCCAAGCGGGGGGGCACGCAGATACGCAGTATTTT
TRBJ2-5	-	TRBV7-3	-	CASSSTVYETQYF	TGTGCCAGCAGCTCGACAGTGTATGAGACCCAGTACTTC
TRBJ2-1	TRBD2	TRBV4-1	-	CASSQGGTSGAYRFF	TGCGCCAGCAGCCAAGGAGGGACTAGCGGGGCGTATCGGTTCTTC
TRBJ1-2	-	TRBV12-3/TRBV12-4	once	CASSPGDVGYTF	TGTGCCAGCAGTCCGGGGGACGTTGGCTACACCTTC
TRBJ1-2	TRBD1	TRBV30	-	CAWDSPTGDGYTF	TGTGCCTGGGACTCGCCCACAGGGGATGGCTACACCTTC
TRBJ1-1	-	TRBV27	-	CASSWAGATNTEAFF	TGTGCCAGCAGTTGGGCAGGGGCTACGAACACTGAAGCTTTCTTT
TRBJ2-7	TRBD1	TRBV9	-	CASSVGNRGPYEQYF	TGTGCCAGCAGCGTAGGTAACAGGGGCCCCTACGAGCAGTACTTC
TRBJ1-1	-	TRBV7-9	-	CASSLVGLEAFF	TGTGCCAGCAGCTTAGTCGGGTTGGAAGCTTTCTTT
TRBJ2-7	TRBD1	TRBV4-1	-	CASSQDRGSYEQYF	TGCGCCAGCAGCCAGGACAGGGGATCCTACGAGCAGTACTTC
TRBJ1-1	-	TRBV3-1/TRBV3-2	-	CASSHSFEAFF	TGTGCCAGCAGCCACAGTTTTGAAGCTTTCTTT